These 8 T cell receptor beta chains share one sample of origin, sequenced in a study of shared clonotypes between healthy human individuals. Some clones are missing from TCRdb's copy, which holds only in-frame ones; the method was immunoSEQ multiplex PCR. The sample yields approximately 98,000 clones, about 70% seen once. The sample taken for sequencing was memory CD8+ T cells sorted from blood. Specified subset: CD45RO+ cells pooled with CCR7-negative TemRA cells. Receptor source: a woman aged 30 to 39 in good health.

This clone was seen only a few times. The CDR3 DNA follows: TGCAGCGTTCGGACTAGCGGGAGGTACGAGCAGTACTTC. It is translated as CSVRTSGRYEQYF. The rearrangement joins TRBV29-1 to TRBJ2-7; 14 bases agree with TRBD2. Germline CDR1 SQVTM, CDR2 ANQGSEA. The CDR3 spans 13 residues. V trimming: 5 bases; J trimming: 4 bases; junction bases outside the gene matches: 1.

J is TRBJ2-2 and V is TRBV4-2; D unclear. With 1 base removed from V and 3 bases from J, the gap between germline ends came to 12 bases. Germline-derived CDR1 and CDR2 are LGHNA and YNFKEQ. The CDR3 runs to 16 residues. The CDR3, as DNA: TGTGCCAGCAGCCAAGGTGAGACCGCACACACCGGGGAGCTGTTTTTT. It is translated as CASSQGETAHTGELFF.

The chain joins TRBV5-1 to TRBJ1-5, with 7 bases lining up with TRBD1. The trim removed 4 bases at V and 7 bases at J, leaving 5 bases unmatched. The CDR3 has 13 residues. CDR1 is SGHRS, CDR2 YFSETQ, per germline. The CDR3 DNA is TGCGCCAGCAGCCCAGGGGGTGAGCAGCCCCAGCATTTT. It specifies CASSPGGEQPQHF.

This clone was detected only a few times. V and J are TRBV7-6 and TRBJ1-4; possibly TRBD1 for D (6 bases). Trimming shortened V by 1 base and J by 7 bases, and 13 bases separated the two germline ends. CDR3 size: 15 residues. Germline CDR1 and CDR2: SGHVS and FNYEAQ. CDR3 residues: CASSLGSGGREKLFF. CDR3 nucleotide sequence: TGTGCCAGCAGCTTAGGGTCGGGGGGGCGTGAAAAACTGTTTTTT. Full variable domain (missing parts from reference TRBV7-6 and TRBJ1-4): GAGVSQSPRYKVTKRGQDVALRCDPISGHVSLYWYRQALGQGPEFLTYFNYEAQQDKSGLPNDRFSAERPEGSISTLTIQRTEQRDSAMYRCASSLGSGGREKLFFGSGTQLSVL.

This clone appeared once. The chain combines TRBV5-6 with TRBJ1-2, with 9 bases identical to TRBD1. The germline gives CDR1 SGHDT, CDR2 YYEEEE. With 0 bases clipped from V and 8 bases from J, the junction kept 11 bases outside the gene matches. This CDR3 has 16 amino acids. The CDR3 reads CASSLASEGQGNGYTF. The CDR3 DNA sequence: TGTGCCAGCAGCTTGGCCTCGGAAGGACAGGGGAACGGCTACACCTTC.

The chain uses TRBV5-6 and TRBJ2-7; TRBD1 agrees at 7 bases. With 2 bases clipped from V and 2 bases from J, the junction kept 4 bases outside the gene matches. Germline CDR1 and CDR2: SGHDT and YYEEEE. This CDR3 is 14 amino acids long. CDR3: CASSFGTVAYEQYF. The CDR3 DNA is TGTGCCAGCAGCTTCGGGACAGTTGCCTACGAGCAGTACTTC.

This sequence joins TRBV28 and TRBJ2-1, with 12 bases aligning to TRBD2. This CDR3 has 16 residues. After removal of 1 base from V and 9 bases from J, the junction contained 7 bases not matched to a gene. Germline CDR1 MDHEN, CDR2 SYDVKM. The CDR3 DNA reads TGTGCCAGCAGTTTATTTCTAGCGGGAGGGATAGGTGAGCAGTTCTTC. This codes for CASSLFLAGGIGEQFF.

The CDR3 DNA sequence: TGTGCCAGCAGTGACGGAGCGGGAGGCAATGAGCAGTTCTTC. Amino acid sequence: CASSDGAGGNEQFF. The chain has TRBV6-4 and TRBJ2-1; 9 nucleotides line up with TRBD2. This CDR3 is 14 amino acids long. CDR1 MRHNA and CDR2 SNTAGT come from the germline V gene. The trim removed 2 bases at V and 6 bases at J, leaving 2 bases unmatched.